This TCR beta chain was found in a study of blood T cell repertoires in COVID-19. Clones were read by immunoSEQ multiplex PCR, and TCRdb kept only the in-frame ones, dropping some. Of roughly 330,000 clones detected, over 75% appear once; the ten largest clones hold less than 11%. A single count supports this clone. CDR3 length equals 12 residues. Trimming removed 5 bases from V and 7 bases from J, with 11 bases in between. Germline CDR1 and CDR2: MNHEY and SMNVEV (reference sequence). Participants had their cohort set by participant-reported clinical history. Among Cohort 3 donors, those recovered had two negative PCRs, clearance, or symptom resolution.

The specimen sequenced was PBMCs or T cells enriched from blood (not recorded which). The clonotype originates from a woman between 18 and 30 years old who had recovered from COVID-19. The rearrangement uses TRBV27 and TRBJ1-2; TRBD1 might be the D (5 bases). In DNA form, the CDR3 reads TGTGCCAGCAGTGGTCGGGGGGGTGGCTACACCTTC. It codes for CASSGRGGGYTF.